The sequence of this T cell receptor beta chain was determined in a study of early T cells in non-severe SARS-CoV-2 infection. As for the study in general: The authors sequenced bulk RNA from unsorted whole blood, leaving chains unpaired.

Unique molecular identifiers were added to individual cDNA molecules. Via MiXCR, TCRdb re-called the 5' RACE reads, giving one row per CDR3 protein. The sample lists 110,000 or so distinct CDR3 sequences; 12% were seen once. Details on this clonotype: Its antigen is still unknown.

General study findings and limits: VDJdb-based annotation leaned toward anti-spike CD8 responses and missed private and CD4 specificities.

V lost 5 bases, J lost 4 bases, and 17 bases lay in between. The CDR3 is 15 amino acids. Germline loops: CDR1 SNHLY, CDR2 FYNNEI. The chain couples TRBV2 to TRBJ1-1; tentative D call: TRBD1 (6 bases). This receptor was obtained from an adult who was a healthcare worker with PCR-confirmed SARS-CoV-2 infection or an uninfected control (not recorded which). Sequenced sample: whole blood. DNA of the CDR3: TGTGCCAGCAGTTACAGGGTGGGTTATAGCACTGAAGCTTTCTTT. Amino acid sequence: CASSYRVGYSTEAFF.